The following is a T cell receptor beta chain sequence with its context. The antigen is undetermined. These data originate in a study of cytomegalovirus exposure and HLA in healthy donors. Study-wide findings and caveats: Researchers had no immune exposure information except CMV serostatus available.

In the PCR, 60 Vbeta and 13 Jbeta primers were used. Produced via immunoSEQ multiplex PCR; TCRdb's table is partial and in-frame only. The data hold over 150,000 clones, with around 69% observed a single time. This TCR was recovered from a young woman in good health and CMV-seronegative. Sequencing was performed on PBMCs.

CDR3 residues: CASRIGALETQYF. DNA for the CDR3: TGTGCCAGCAGAATCGGTGCTCTGGAGACCCAGTACTTC. V usage is TRBV28 and J usage is TRBJ2-5; unclear D gene. The germline V gene has CDR1 MDHEN and CDR2 SYDVKM. CDR3 length equals 13 residues. V was trimmed by 6 bases and J by 5 bases, leaving 13 bases between them.